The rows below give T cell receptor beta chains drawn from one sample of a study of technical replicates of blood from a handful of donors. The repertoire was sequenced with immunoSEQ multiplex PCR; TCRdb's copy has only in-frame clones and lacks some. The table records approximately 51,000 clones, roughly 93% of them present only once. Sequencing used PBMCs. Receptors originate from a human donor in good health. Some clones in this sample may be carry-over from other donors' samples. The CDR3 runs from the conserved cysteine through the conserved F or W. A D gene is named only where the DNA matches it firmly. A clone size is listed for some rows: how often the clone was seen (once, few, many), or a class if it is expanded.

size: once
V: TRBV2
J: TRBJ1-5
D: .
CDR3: CASSEAAGKGQPQHF
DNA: TGTGCCAGCAGTGAAGCGGCAGGGAAGGGTCAGCCCCAGCATTTT

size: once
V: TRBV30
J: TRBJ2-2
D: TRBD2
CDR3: CARRGGGIAGELFF
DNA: TGTGCCCGCCGGGGGGGCGGGATCGCCGGGGAGCTGTTTTTT

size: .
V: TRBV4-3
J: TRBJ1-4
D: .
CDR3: CASSQDWGTVSEKLFF
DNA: TGCGCCAGCAGCCAAGATTGGGGGACTGTGTCTGAAAAACTGTTTTTT

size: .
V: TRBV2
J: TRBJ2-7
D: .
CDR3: CASATRDEQYF
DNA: TGTGCCAGCGCGACTAGGGACGAGCAGTACTTC

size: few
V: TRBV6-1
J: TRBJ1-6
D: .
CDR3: CASSDGTPYAPLHF
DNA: TGTGCCAGCAGTGACGGGACACCCTACGCACCCCTCCACTTT

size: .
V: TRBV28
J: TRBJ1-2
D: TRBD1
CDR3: CASSGGDRGYGYTF
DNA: TGTGCCAGCAGTGGGGGCGACAGGGGATATGGCTACACCTTC

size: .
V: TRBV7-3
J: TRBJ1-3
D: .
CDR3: CASSQMPGSGNTIYF
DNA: TGTGCCAGCAGCCAGATGCCGGGCTCTGGAAACACCATATATTTT

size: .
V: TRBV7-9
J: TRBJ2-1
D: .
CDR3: CASSLGTGPNNEQFF
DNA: TGTGCCAGCAGCTTAGGGACTGGGCCTAACAATGAGCAGTTCTTC

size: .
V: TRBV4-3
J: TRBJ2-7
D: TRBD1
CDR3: CASSQRTGGEQYF
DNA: TGCGCCAGCAGCCAACGGACAGGAGGCGAGCAGTACTTC

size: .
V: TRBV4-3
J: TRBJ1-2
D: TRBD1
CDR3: CASSPQPGQGYGYTF
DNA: TGCGCCAGCAGCCCACAACCGGGACAGGGCTACGGCTACACCTTC

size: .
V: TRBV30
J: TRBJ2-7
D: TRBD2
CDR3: CAWSPSGRGREQYF
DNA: TGTGCCTGGAGTCCGAGCGGGAGAGGCCGCGAGCAGTACTTC

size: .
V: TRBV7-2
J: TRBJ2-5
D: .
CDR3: CASSLASVSYF
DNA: TGTGCCAGCAGCTTAGCCAGCGTCTCGTACTTC

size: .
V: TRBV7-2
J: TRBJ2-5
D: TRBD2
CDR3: CASSQDGLAGWTNQETQYF
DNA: TGTGCCAGCAGCCAGGACGGACTAGCGGGGTGGACCAACCAAGAGACCCAGTACTTC

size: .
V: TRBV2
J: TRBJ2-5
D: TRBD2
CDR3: CASRSGLAGMEETQYF
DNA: TGTGCCAGCAGAAGTGGGTTAGCGGGGATGGAAGAGACCCAGTACTTC

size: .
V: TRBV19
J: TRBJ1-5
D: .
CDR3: CASSKGEIYSNQPQHF
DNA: TGTGCCAGTAGTAAAGGGGAAATATATAGCAATCAGCCCCAGCATTTT

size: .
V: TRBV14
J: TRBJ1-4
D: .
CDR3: CASSLGGATNEKLFF
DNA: TGTGCCAGCAGCCTTGGGGGGGCAACTAATGAAAAACTGTTTTTT

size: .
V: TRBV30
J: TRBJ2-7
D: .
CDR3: CAWSAYLGSGYVEQYF
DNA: TGTGCCTGGAGCGCTTACCTTGGCTCGGGTTACGTCGAGCAGTACTTC

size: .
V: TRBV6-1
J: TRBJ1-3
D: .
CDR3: CATTQQGGRNTIYF
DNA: TGTGCCACCACCCAACAGGGAGGGCGAAACACCATATATTTT

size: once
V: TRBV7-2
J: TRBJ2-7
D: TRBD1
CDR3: CASSLGQGASEQYF
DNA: TGTGCCAGCAGCTTGGGACAGGGGGCATCCGAGCAGTACTTC

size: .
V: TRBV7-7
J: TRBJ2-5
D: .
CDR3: CASSTELGPIPTQYF
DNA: TGTGCCAGCAGCACCGAATTGGGGCCTATACCAACCCAGTACTTC

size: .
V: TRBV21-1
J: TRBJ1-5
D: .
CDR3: CASSNNLGRPRGNQPQHF
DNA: TGTGCCAGCAGCAACAATTTAGGCAGGCCTCGAGGCAATCAGCCCCAGCATTTT

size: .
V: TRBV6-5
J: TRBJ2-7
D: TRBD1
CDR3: CASSPDRGETYEQYF
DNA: TGTGCCAGCAGTCCGGACAGGGGCGAAACCTACGAGCAGTACTTC

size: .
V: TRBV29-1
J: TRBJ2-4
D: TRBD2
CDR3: CSVEGGGKNIQYF
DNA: TGCAGCGTTGAAGGCGGGGGGAAAAACATTCAGTACTTC

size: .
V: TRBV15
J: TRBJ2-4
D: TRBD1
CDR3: CATSGQGAAGIQYF
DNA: TGTGCCACCAGCGGACAGGGGGCAGCGGGCATTCAGTACTTC

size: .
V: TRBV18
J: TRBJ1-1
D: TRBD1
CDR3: CASSRGQGVTEAFF
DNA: TGTGCCAGCTCACGAGGACAGGGGGTCACTGAAGCTTTCTTT

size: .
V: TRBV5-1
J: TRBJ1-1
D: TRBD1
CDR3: CASSLNRGNTEAFF
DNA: TGCGCCAGCAGCTTGAACAGGGGGAACACTGAAGCTTTCTTT